The clone carrying this TCR beta chain showed up just a few times. These data are taken from a study of blood T cell repertoires in COVID-19. Study summary: Italy, Spain and the United States were the sources of the convalescent and acute COVID-19 samples.

The V and J ends lost 1 base and 2 bases, in that order; junction bases with no gene match: 11. CDR1 is SGHRS and CDR2 is YFSETQ in the germline V gene. The CDR3 totals 19 residues. Some clones are missing from TCRdb's copy, which holds only in-frame ones; the method was immunoSEQ multiplex PCR. The sample records some 80,000 clones, 70% to 90% being singletons. The TCR was taken from a man older than 75 with active or convalescent COVID-19. What was sequenced was peripheral blood. The chain carries TRBV5-1 and TRBJ2-1; 11 nucleotides align to TRBD2. This CDR3 is CASSLPTSGATSTYNEQFF. The CDR3 DNA sequence: TGCGCCAGCAGCTTGCCGACTAGCGGGGCAACATCAACCTACAATGAGCAGTTCTTC.